Listed here are 18 T cell receptor beta chains from one sample, sequenced in a study of breast tumors, draining lymph nodes, adjacent tissues. The lymph nodes were axillary draining lymph nodes from breast cancer patients. TCRdb reprocessed the multiplex PCR reads with MiXCR, giving one entry per CDR3 protein. The repertoire consists of about 230,000 distinct CDR3 sequences, with about a third occurring once and the leading ten covering 1.4%. Input material: axillary lymph node tissue. The receptors were sampled from a female donor with breast cancer. Some clones in this sample may be carry-over from other donors' samples.

This clonotype has at least ten counts. The chain couples TRBV2 to TRBJ2-7; 8 bases fit TRBD1. There are 12 residues in the CDR3. The junction had 4 bases not matched to a gene; V was cut back by 6 bases and J by 6 bases. CDR1 and CDR2 (germline): SNHLY, FYNNEI. CDR3 amino acids: CASRRQGAEQYF. Here the CDR3 DNA reads TGTGCCAGCAGGCGTCAGGGGGCCGAGCAGTACTTC.

Many counts were recorded for this clonotype. The V call is TRBV24-1, the J call TRBJ2-3; TRBD2 matches 7 bases. J gave up 0 bases and V 4 bases, and 6 bases lay outside the gene matches. CDR1 KGHDR and CDR2 SFDVKD come from the germline V gene. There are 16 residues in the CDR3. CDR3 protein: CATSEQRGASTDTQYF. The CDR3 DNA sequence: TGTGCCACCAGTGAACAGCGGGGCGCTAGCACAGATACGCAGTATTTT.

This clonotype occurred many times. The V and J genes are TRBV5-6 and TRBJ2-1; a possible D gene is TRBD2 (6 bases). This CDR3 is 14 amino acids long. V lost 0 bases, J lost 2 bases, and 6 bases lay in between. Looked up from germline, CDR1 is SGHDT and CDR2 is YYEEEE. CDR3 sequence: CASSLAGAYNEQFF. Written as DNA, the CDR3 is TGTGCCAGCAGCTTGGCGGGAGCCTACAATGAGCAGTTCTTC.

The chain links TRBV12-3 or TRBV12-4 to TRBJ1-6; weak D call: TRBD1 (6 bases). This CDR3 has 14 residues. V lost 5 bases and J lost 5, with 10 bases in between. CDR3 sequence (DNA): TGTGCCAGCAGTGGACAGCGGGATAATTCACCCCTCCACTTT. Amino acids: CASSGQRDNSPLHF.

This clonotype was found many times. The J gene is TRBJ2-3, the V gene TRBV4-3; TRBD2 agrees at 8 bases. CDR1 and CDR2 (germline): LGHNA, YSLEER. With V trimmed by 0 bases and J by 4 bases, 9 bases remained unmatched. CDR3 size: 17 residues. The CDR3 sequence is CASSQEFSGDPPDTQYF. The DNA for the CDR3 is TGCGCCAGCAGCCAAGAGTTTAGCGGGGACCCACCAGATACGCAGTATTTT.

This clonotype was observed a few times. The rearrangement links TRBV20-1 to TRBJ2-3; 7 positions match TRBD1. The CDR3 totals 14 residues. V dropped 3 bases and J dropped 8; count of bases not matched to a gene: 11. Germline V gives CDR1 DFQATT, CDR2 SNEGSKA (reference sequence). Here the CDR3 reads CSASPDRLKGTQYF. CDR3 sequence (DNA): TGCAGTGCTAGTCCGGACAGGCTGAAAGGTACGCAGTATTTT.

Many counts were recorded for this clonotype. The chain links TRBV7-9 to TRBJ1-1, with TRBD1 matching 7 bases. Germline trimming cut 10 bases from V and 1 base from J; bases unmatched to any gene: 3. Germline-derived CDR1 and CDR2 are SEHNR and FQNEAQ (reference sequence). This CDR3 comprises 12 residues. Written as DNA, the CDR3 is TGTGCCACGAGGACAGGGAACACTGAAGCTTTCTTT. Translated, it gives CATRTGNTEAFF.

This chain links TRBV13 with TRBJ2-7; 9 bases are a match to TRBD2. V shed 6 bases, J shed 4 bases, and the junction held 4 bases outside the gene matches. There are 13 residues in the CDR3. Per the germline V gene, CDR1 is PRHDT and CDR2 is FYEKMQ (reference sequence). CDR3: CASSSSGKYEQYF. CDR3 nucleotide sequence: TGTGCCAGCAGTTCTAGCGGGAAGTACGAGCAGTACTTC. Full variable domain (remainder filled in from reference TRBV13 and TRBJ2-7): AAGVIQSPRHLIKEKRETATLKCYPIPRHDTVYWYQQGPGQDPQFLISFYEKMQSDKGSIPDRFSAQQFSDYHSELNMSSLELGDSALYFCASSSSGKYEQYFGPGTRLTVT.

This clonotype was counted many times. V is TRBV3-1 and J is TRBJ2-3; 7 bases agree with TRBD1. Germline loops: CDR1 LGHDT, CDR2 YNNKEL (reference sequence). With 3 bases clipped from V and 3 bases from J, the junction kept 9 bases outside the gene matches. The CDR3 contains 16 residues. The CDR3 DNA reads as TGTGCCAGCAGCCACGCGACAGGGATGGGGACAGATACGCAGTATTTT. It specifies CASSHATGMGTDTQYF.

This clonotype was observed at least ten times. The rearrangement uses TRBV20-1 and TRBJ2-3, with TRBD2 matching 7 bases. The CDR3 covers 14 residues. CDR1 and CDR2 (germline): DFQATT, SNEGSKA (reference sequence). J gave up 0 bases and V 0 bases, and 0 bases lay outside the gene matches. The CDR3 sequence is CSARDSGSTDTQYF. CDR3 DNA: TGCAGTGCTAGAGATAGCGGGAGCACAGATACGCAGTATTTT.

This clonotype was picked up many times. V and J are TRBV5-1 and TRBJ2-1, with D possibly being TRBD1 (6 bases). Germline loops: CDR1 SGHRS, CDR2 YFSETQ. This CDR3 is 15 amino acids long. V was pared by 4 bases and J by 6 bases, with 17 bases between. CDR3 nucleotide sequence: TGCGCCAGCAGCCCGGGGCAGGGGCCGCGCAATGAGCAGTTCTTC. It encodes CASSPGQGPRNEQFF.

This clonotype was observed at least ten times. The chain joins TRBV24-1 to TRBJ2-2, with TRBD2 matching 10 bases. Germline CDR1 is KGHDR and CDR2 is SFDVKD. With V trimmed by 4 bases and J by 2 bases, 6 bases remained unmatched. This CDR3 has 17 amino acids. CDR3 amino acids: CATSDPWTSGNTGELFF. The CDR3 nucleotides are TGTGCCACCAGTGACCCTTGGACTAGCGGAAACACCGGGGAGCTGTTTTTT.

The chain employs TRBV7-9 and TRBJ1-5; TRBD1 agrees at 10 bases. Per the germline V gene, CDR1 is SEHNR and CDR2 is FQNEAQ (reference sequence). The CDR3 has 17 residues. J gave up 6 bases and V 5 bases, and 13 bases lay outside the gene matches. This chain's CDR3 is CASSPRTGGGPVQPQHF. CDR3 DNA: TGTGCCAGCAGCCCCCGGACAGGGGGGGGGCCTGTTCAGCCCCAGCATTTT.

This clonotype has only a few counts. A clone one base away is much larger, so this may be a read error. The chain couples TRBV5-6 to TRBJ2-7; D might be TRBD2 (6 bases). The V end was cut by 2 bases, the J end by 1 base, with 13 bases between. Germline values: CDR1 SGHDT, CDR2 YYEEEE. CDR3 length: 15 amino acids. The CDR3 sequence: CASSFWTTGSYEQYF. As DNA, the CDR3 is TGTGCCAGCAGCTTTTGGACTACCGGATCCTACGAGCAGTACTTC.

The chain couples TRBV11-2 to TRBJ1-4, with D unresolved. Per germline, CDR1 SGHAT and CDR2 FQNNGV. Trimming removed 2 bases at V and 3 bases at J, with 7 bases between. CDR3 length: 14 residues. The CDR3, as DNA: TGTGCCAGCAGCTTACGTTCCGCTAATGAAAAACTGTTTTTT. It encodes CASSLRSANEKLFF.

This chain uses TRBV2 with TRBJ1-5; a possible D gene is TRBD1 (5 bases). Germline values: CDR1 SNHLY, CDR2 FYNNEI. The CDR3 sequence is 14 residues long. V gave up 7 bases and J gave up 7 bases, with 17 bases separating them. CDR3 loop: CASTQEGSGQPQHF. CDR3 coding DNA: TGTGCCAGCACCCAGGAGGGGTCGGGCCAGCCCCAGCATTTT.

The chain combines TRBV10-2 with TRBJ2-2; D is ambiguous. Germline V lookup: CDR1 WSHSY, CDR2 SAAADI. The V end lost 0 bases, the J end lost 4 bases, and 6 bases lay between the germline ends. This CDR3 has 14 amino acids. The CDR3 DNA follows: TGCGCCAGCAGTGAGTCTTATAGCACCGGGGAGCTGTTTTTT. Translated, it gives CASSESYSTGELFF.

This clonotype was recorded many times. In nucleotides, the CDR3 is TGTGCCAGCAGTCGTACAGGGAACTTCAATTCACCCCTCCACTTT. Translated: CASSRTGNFNSPLHF. The gene calls are TRBV12-3 or TRBV12-4 and TRBJ1-6, with a possible D match to TRBD1 (6 bases). The CDR3 has 15 amino acids. Deletions cut 5 bases from V and 7 bases from J, with 15 bases between.